Following are 15 T cell receptor beta chains from one sample sequenced in a study of T cells in narcolepsy. Repertoires were generated with immunoSEQ multiplex PCR, while TCRdb's copy carries only in-frame clones and drops some. The sample contains around 20,000 clones, roughly 80% of which appear only once. Sequencing input: memory (CD45RA-) CD4+ T cells from blood. All receptors come from a human donor in good health.

The chain joins TRBV18 to TRBJ2-5, with TRBD1 identical over 7 bases. The junction had 5 bases not matched to a gene; V was cut back by 4 bases and J by 3 bases. The CDR3 sequence is 14 residues long. Germline-derived CDR1 and CDR2 are KGHSH and LQKENI. The CDR3 is CASSQGAIEETQYF. CDR3 sequence (DNA): TGTGCCAGCTCACAGGGGGCGATAGAAGAGACCCAGTACTTC.

The J gene is TRBJ2-3, the V gene TRBV7-6, with D possibly TRBD2 on 7 matching bases. The germline CDR1 and CDR2 sequences are SGHVS and FNYEAQ. Trimming pared 3 bases from V and 6 bases from J, leaving 16 bases between. The CDR3 spans 15 residues. In DNA form, the CDR3 reads TGTGCCAGCAGCTTTGGTGGGGGGGCTGGGGATACGCAGTATTTT. Translation: CASSFGGGAGDTQYF.

This clone was seen only a few times. The genes are TRBV6-1 and TRBJ2-3; a possible D gene is TRBD2 (5 bases). This CDR3 is built from 12 residues. V lost 5 bases to trimming and J lost 9 bases, with 12 bases between them. The germline V gene encodes CDR1 MNHNS and CDR2 SASEGT. In nucleotides, the CDR3 is TGTGCCAGCAGTCAGGAACTAGGGACGCAGTATTTT. Protein sequence: CASSQELGTQYF.

Only one count was recorded for this clone. The genes are TRBV5-4 and TRBJ1-3; D is undetermined. Trimming removed 3 bases from V and 0 bases from J, with 4 bases in between. Germline V gene data show CDR1 as SGHNT and CDR2 as YYREEE (reference sequence). CDR3 length: 13 residues. DNA for the CDR3: TGTGCCAGCAGCTCCAGCTCTGGAAACACCATATATTTT. This sequence encodes CASSSSSGNTIYF. Drawing the rest from reference TRBV5-4 and TRBJ1-3, the complete variable domain is ETGVTQSPTHLIKTRGQQVTLRCSSQSGHNTVSWYQQALGQGPQFIFQYYREEENGRGNFPPRFSGLQFPNYSSELNVNALELDDSALYLCASSSSSGNTIYFGEGSWLTVV.

CDR3 coding DNA: TGTGCCAGCAGTTTGATATCGGGGCGGGTCTACGAGCAGTACTTC. Protein: CASSLISGRVYEQYF. The chain links TRBV28 to TRBJ2-7; D tentatively reads TRBD1 or TRBD2 (5 bases each). Trimming took off 3 bases at V and 3 bases at J, with 15 bases between the two ends. Germline V CDR1 and CDR2: MDHEN, SYDVKM. CDR3 length: 15 residues.

The chain has TRBV6-5 and TRBJ2-7; D not certain. The ends were cut back, 7 bases at V and 2 bases at J, with 6 bases in the middle. The CDR3 spans 11 residues. Germline assignment: CDR1 MNHEY and CDR2 SVGAGI. CDR3 in DNA: TGTGCCAGCACCGATACCTACGAGCAGTACTTC. As protein: CASTDTYEQYF.

The chain employs TRBV7-2 and TRBJ2-5; the match to TRBD1 covers 7 bases. Germline CDR1 reads SGHTA; CDR2 reads FQGNSA. This CDR3 spans 14 amino acids. Unmatched junction bases numbered 4, after V lost 2 bases and J lost 4 bases. The chain's CDR3 is CASSLNRGGETQYF. DNA of the CDR3: TGTGCCAGCAGCTTAAACAGGGGTGGAGAGACCCAGTACTTC.

The chain recombines TRBV4-3 with TRBJ2-1, with D possibly TRBD2 on 6 matching bases. The germline V gene encodes CDR1 LGHNA and CDR2 YSLEER. With 3 bases removed from V and 0 bases from J, the gap between germline ends came to 15 bases. This CDR3 spans 17 amino acids. CDR3 sequence reads: CASSQGSTGSSYNEQFF. CDR3 bases: TGCGCCAGCAGCCAGGGCTCTACCGGGAGCTCCTACAATGAGCAGTTCTTC.

The chain combines TRBV19 with TRBJ2-5, with a possible D match to TRBD1 (6 bases). CDR3 size: 13 residues. Trimming left V 8 bases short and J 1 base short, with 11 bases between. Germline CDR1 LNHDA, CDR2 SQIVND (reference sequence). The DNA for the CDR3 is TGTGCCAGTGCGGACAGCCGCCAAGAGACCCAGTACTTC. It codes for CASADSRQETQYF.

This sequence joins TRBV5-1 and TRBJ1-2, with TRBD1 matching over 9 bases. J lost 4 bases, V lost 4 bases, and 5 bases had no gene match. The CDR3 loop spans 14 amino acids. Per germline, CDR1 SGHRS and CDR2 YFSETQ. CDR3 residues: CASSDGQGSYGYTF. The CDR3 DNA is TGCGCCAGCAGCGACGGACAGGGGTCCTATGGCTACACCTTC. The full variable domain, completed using reference TRBV5-1 and TRBJ1-2, is KAGVTQTPRYLIKTRGQQVTLSCSPISGHRSVSWYQQTPGQGLQFLFEYFSETQRNKGNFPGRFSGRQFSNSRSEMNVSTLELGDSALYLCASSDGQGSYGYTFGSGTRLTVV.

The J gene is TRBJ1-1, the V gene TRBV6-4; 7 nucleotides agree with TRBD1. V trimming: 8 bases; J trimming: 10 bases; junction bases outside the gene matches: 22. This CDR3 comprises 16 residues. Germline V CDR1 and CDR2: MRHNA, SNTAGT. The CDR3, as DNA: TGTGCCAGCTTTAGAAGGGGTACCGAACAGGGGTTTAGAGCTTTCTTT. It translates to CASFRRGTEQGFRAFF.

This rearrangement joins TRBV19 to TRBJ1-2; tentative D call: TRBD1 (5 bases). The CDR3 consists of 13 residues. V lost 3 bases and J 6 bases, leaving 11 bases between the germline ends. Looked up from germline, CDR1 is LNHDA and CDR2 is SQIVND (reference sequence). This CDR3 reads CASSMERGDGYTF. In nucleotides, the CDR3 is TGTGCCAGTAGTATGGAGCGAGGGGATGGCTACACCTTC. Together with reference TRBV19 and TRBJ1-2, the CDR3 gives the full variable domain: DGGITQSPKYLFRKEGQNVTLSCEQNLNHDAMYWYRQDPGQGLRLIYYSQIVNDFQKGDIAEGYSVSREKKESFPLTVTSAQKNPTAFYLCASSMERGDGYTFGSGTRLTVV.

V and J are TRBV7-2 and TRBJ2-5, with TRBD2 matching over 10 bases. Near its end, the DNA agrees better with TRBJ2-7, so the J call may be wrong. CDR3 length: 15 residues. CDR1 and CDR2 from the germline V gene are SGHTA and FQGNSA. The CDR3 coding sequence is TGTGCCAGCAGGTTGACCGGGACTAGCGCCCACGAGCAGTACTTC. Its translation: CASRLTGTSAHEQYF.

This clone was seen once. The rearrangement uses TRBV15 and TRBJ2-7, with 10 bases identical to TRBD2. Trimming took 4 bases from V and 4 from J; bases not matched to a gene: 4. Germline lookup yields CDR1 LNHNV and CDR2 YYDKDF (reference sequence). This CDR3 has 14 amino acids. The CDR3, as DNA: TGTGCCACCAGCACCCGGACTAGCGGTTACGAGCAGTACTTC. The encoded protein is CATSTRTSGYEQYF.

The V call is TRBV4-2, the J call TRBJ2-1, with D perhaps matching TRBD1 or TRBD2 (5 bases each). The V and J ends lost 0 bases and 7 bases respectively, with 19 bases between them. CDR1 is LGHNA and CDR2 is YNFKEQ in the germline V gene. The CDR3 is 17 residues long. The CDR3 protein is CASSQDRGEGKGNEQFF. CDR3 nucleotides: TGTGCCAGCAGCCAAGATCGGGGCGAGGGGAAAGGGAATGAGCAGTTCTTC.